The clone carrying this T cell receptor (beta chain) appeared a few times. Its target is not known. Built from TCR beta cDNA, the libraries had unique molecular identifiers in them. TCRdb ran MiXCR on the PCR reads and lists one entry per CDR3 protein. The data show 800,000 to 950,000 distinct CDR3 sequences, roughly 50% seen once. This entry belongs to a study of post-analysis software for immune sequencing data. Study-wide results and caveats: Four or five TRBV segments were significantly more frequent in patients than in controls. TRBV5-6, TRBV5-1 and TRBV20-1 were among these segments.

The V gene lost 5 bases and the J gene lost 0 bases, with 17 bases spanning the gap. This CDR3 has 17 amino acids. Germline V lookup: CDR1 SEHNR, CDR2 FQNEAQ (reference sequence). The receptor's source is a girl between 10 and 17 years old with multiple sclerosis. V is TRBV7-9 and J is TRBJ1-5, with a possible D match to TRBD1 (5 bases). Sequences were obtained from blood. The CDR3 protein is CASSEVRDRRSNQPQHF. CDR3 DNA sequence: TGTGCCAGCAGCGAAGTCCGGGACCGACGTAGCAATCAGCCCCAGCATTTT. The complete variable domain, with remaining parts taken from reference TRBV7-9 and TRBJ1-5, reads DTGVSQNPRHKITKRGQNVTFRCDPISEHNRLYWYRQTLGQGPEFLTYFQNEAQLEKSRLLSDRFSAERPKGSFSTLEIQRTEQGDSAMYLCASSEVRDRRSNQPQHFGDGTRLSIL.